This is a list of T cell receptor beta chains from one sample in a study of vaccination and CD4 T cells after COVID-19. These receptors lack a known antigen. MiXCR, applied by TCRdb to the PCR reads, yields one record per CDR3 protein. The sample contains 4,000 to 5,000 distinct CDR3 sequences, around 60% of which appear only once. The sample taken for sequencing was CD4+ T cells from blood, cultured in vitro. The receptors were sampled from a human donor in good health. Each CDR3 is given with its conserved first and last residue. A D gene is named only where the DNA matches it firmly. The size entry is marked missing in some rows and otherwise reads once, few, many or a size class.

CDR3 DNA: TGTGCCAGCAGTTACGCTCTTAGCACAGATACGCAGTATTTT; CDR3 protein: CASSYALSTDTQYF; V gene: TRBV6-5; J gene: TRBJ2-3; D gene: -; clone size: -
CDR3 DNA: TGTGCCAGCGGACAGGGGACGGGCTACACCTTC; CDR3 protein: CASGQGTGYTF; V gene: TRBV6-1; J gene: TRBJ1-2; D gene: TRBD1; clone size: few
CDR3 DNA: TGTGCCAGTAGTATACTACAGACTGTTTATGGCTACACCTTC; CDR3 protein: CASSILQTVYGYTF; V gene: TRBV19; J gene: TRBJ1-2; D gene: -; clone size: -
CDR3 DNA: TGTGCCACCCTGTATCTCGGGGGCTACACCTTC; CDR3 protein: CATLYLGGYTF; V gene: TRBV7-2; J gene: TRBJ1-2; D gene: -; clone size: few
CDR3 DNA: TGTGCCAGCAGTAAAGACAGGGGTGCCCTCAATCAGCCCCAGCATTTT; CDR3 protein: CASSKDRGALNQPQHF; V gene: TRBV6-2/TRBV6-3; J gene: TRBJ1-5; D gene: TRBD1; clone size: -
CDR3 DNA: TGTGCCAGCAGTCTAGCGCGGGAGTCGTACAATGAGCAGTTCTTC; CDR3 protein: CASSLARESYNEQFF; V gene: TRBV12-3/TRBV12-4; J gene: TRBJ2-1; D gene: TRBD2; clone size: -
CDR3 DNA: TGTGCCAGCAGTTTATCCCCAGGAGGGAGGGAGACCCAGTACTTC; CDR3 protein: CASSLSPGGRETQYF; V gene: TRBV12-3/TRBV12-4; J gene: TRBJ2-5; D gene: -; clone size: -
CDR3 DNA: TGCAGTGCTAGAAGACAGGGGGTCGACTCCTACGAGCAGTACTTC; CDR3 protein: CSARRQGVDSYEQYF; V gene: TRBV20-1; J gene: TRBJ2-7; D gene: TRBD1; clone size: few
CDR3 DNA: TGTGCCAGCAGTTCGTCGGAGGGCGCTTTCTTT; CDR3 protein: CASSSSEGAFF; V gene: TRBV6-5; J gene: TRBJ1-1; D gene: -; clone size: -
CDR3 DNA: TGTGCCAGTAGTATGTTCGGGGGTCGTTTTTCGCAAGAGACCCAGTACTTC; CDR3 protein: CASSMFGGRFSQETQYF; V gene: TRBV19; J gene: TRBJ2-5; D gene: -; clone size: -
CDR3 DNA: TGTGCCACCAGCAGGGACAGGGTGGGCACCGGGGAGCTGTTTTTT; CDR3 protein: CATSRDRVGTGELFF; V gene: TRBV15; J gene: TRBJ2-2; D gene: TRBD1; clone size: -
CDR3 DNA: TGTGCCAGCAGCCCGCGACTAGCTGGGGAGCAGTACTTC; CDR3 protein: CASSPRLAGEQYF; V gene: TRBV7-2; J gene: TRBJ2-7; D gene: TRBD2; clone size: -
CDR3 DNA: TGTGCCAGCAGCCCCAGCGGGGGAACTAACTATGGCTACACCTTC; CDR3 protein: CASSPSGGTNYGYTF; V gene: TRBV7-2; J gene: TRBJ1-2; D gene: -; clone size: -
CDR3 DNA: TGTGCCAGTAGTATAGGGGACACCCTCTTCTCTGAAGCTTTCTTT; CDR3 protein: CASSIGDTLFSEAFF; V gene: TRBV19; J gene: TRBJ1-1; D gene: -; clone size: once
CDR3 DNA: TGTGCCAGCAGTTTATGGCCCTCCTATCAGCCCCAGCATTTT; CDR3 protein: CASSLWPSYQPQHF; V gene: TRBV28; J gene: TRBJ1-5; D gene: -; clone size: -
CDR3 DNA: TGTGCCAGCAGTGGACTCCGGGACAGGGTCTCAAACGAGCAGTACTTC; CDR3 protein: CASSGLRDRVSNEQYF; V gene: TRBV6-1; J gene: TRBJ2-7; D gene: TRBD1; clone size: few
CDR3 DNA: TGTGCCACCAGTAGGGGATACGAGACCCAGTACTTC; CDR3 protein: CATSRGYETQYF; V gene: TRBV15; J gene: TRBJ2-5; D gene: -; clone size: few
CDR3 DNA: TGTGCCAGCAGCTTAGTTCCTCCGGGACTAGCGGACTCCTACGAGCAGTACTTC; CDR3 protein: CASSLVPPGLADSYEQYF; V gene: TRBV11-2; J gene: TRBJ2-7; D gene: TRBD2; clone size: -
CDR3 DNA: TGTGCCAGTAGTGGGACAGGGGCTGTCAACATCTTCTACGAGCAGTACTTC; CDR3 protein: CASSGTGAVNIFYEQYF; V gene: TRBV19; J gene: TRBJ2-7; D gene: TRBD1; clone size: few
CDR3 DNA: TGTGCCAGCGCGAAGGGGGCCCTGAACACTGAAGCTTTCTTT; CDR3 protein: CASAKGALNTEAFF; V gene: TRBV28; J gene: TRBJ1-1; D gene: TRBD1; clone size: -
CDR3 DNA: TGTGCCAGCAGTCACGGGACAGGGAGGGTCTATGGCTACACCTTC; CDR3 protein: CASSHGTGRVYGYTF; V gene: TRBV6-2/TRBV6-3; J gene: TRBJ1-2; D gene: TRBD1; clone size: -
CDR3 DNA: TGTGCCAGCAGCTACCCAGGGGGGCCGGAGGGTGGCTACACCTTC; CDR3 protein: CASSYPGGPEGGYTF; V gene: TRBV5-4; J gene: TRBJ1-2; D gene: TRBD1; clone size: -